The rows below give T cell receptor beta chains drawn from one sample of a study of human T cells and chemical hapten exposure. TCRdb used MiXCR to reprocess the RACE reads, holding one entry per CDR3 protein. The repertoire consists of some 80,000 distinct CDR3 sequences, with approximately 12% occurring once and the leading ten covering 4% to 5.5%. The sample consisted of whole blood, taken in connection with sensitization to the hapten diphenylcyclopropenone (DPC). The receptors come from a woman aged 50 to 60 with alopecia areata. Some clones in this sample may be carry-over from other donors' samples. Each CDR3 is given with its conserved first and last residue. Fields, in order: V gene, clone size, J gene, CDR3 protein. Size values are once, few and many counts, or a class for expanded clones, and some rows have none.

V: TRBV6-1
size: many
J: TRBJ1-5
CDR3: CASSTLQGENQPQHF

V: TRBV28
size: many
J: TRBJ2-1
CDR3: CASSFRSQRSYNEQFF

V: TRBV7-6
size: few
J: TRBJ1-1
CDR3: CASSPGTGLANTEAFF

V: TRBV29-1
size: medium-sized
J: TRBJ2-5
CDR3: CSSVGATRQETQYF

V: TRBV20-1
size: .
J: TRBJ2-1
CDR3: CSATEGDEQFF

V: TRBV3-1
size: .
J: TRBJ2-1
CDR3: CASGLGHVNEQFF

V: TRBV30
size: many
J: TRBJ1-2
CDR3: CAWKPPWTGLGYTF

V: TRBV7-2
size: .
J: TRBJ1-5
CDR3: CASSLGSGGSQPQHF

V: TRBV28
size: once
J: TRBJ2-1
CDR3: CASSSLEQFF

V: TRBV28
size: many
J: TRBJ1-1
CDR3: CASGNGITGAEAFF

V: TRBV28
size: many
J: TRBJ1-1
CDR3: CASSLLDGLNTEAFF

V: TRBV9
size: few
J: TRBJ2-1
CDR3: CASSPDSNEQFF

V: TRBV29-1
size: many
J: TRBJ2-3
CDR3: CSVAPAGVVDTQYF

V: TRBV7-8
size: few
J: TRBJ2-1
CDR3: CANARLYNEQFF

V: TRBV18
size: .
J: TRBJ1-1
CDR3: CASSQNRDPEAFF

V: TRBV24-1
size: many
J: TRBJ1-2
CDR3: CATSGHSPDNYGYTF

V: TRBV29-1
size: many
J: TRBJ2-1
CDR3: CSVEGTPYNEQFF

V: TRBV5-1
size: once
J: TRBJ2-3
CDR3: CASSLGVPRNTQYF

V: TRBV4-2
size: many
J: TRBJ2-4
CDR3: CASSQEWLAGGELAKNIQYF

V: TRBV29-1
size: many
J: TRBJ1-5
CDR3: CSVSTGTTQPQHF

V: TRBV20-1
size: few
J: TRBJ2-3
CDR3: CSARPMGSSSTDTQYF

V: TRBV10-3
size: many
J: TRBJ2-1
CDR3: CAISEQPLSSYNEQFF

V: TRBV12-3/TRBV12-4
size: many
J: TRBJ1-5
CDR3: CASSPDRLSNQPQHF

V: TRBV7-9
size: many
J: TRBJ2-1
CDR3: CASSLSPGGSSGTFYNEQFF

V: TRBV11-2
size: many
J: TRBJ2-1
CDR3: CASSLTSGRGNEQFF

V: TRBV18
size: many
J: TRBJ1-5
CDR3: CASSPGGYQPQHF

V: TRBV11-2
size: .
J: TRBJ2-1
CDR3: CTSSSRIPGVPAYNEQFF

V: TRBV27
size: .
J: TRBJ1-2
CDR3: CASSSPRGRHYGYTF

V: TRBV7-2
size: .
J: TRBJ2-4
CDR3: CASSFRGSENIQYF

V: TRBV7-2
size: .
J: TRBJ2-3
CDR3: CASSSQGYTQYF

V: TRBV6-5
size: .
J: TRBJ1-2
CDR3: CASSYGGPAYGYTF

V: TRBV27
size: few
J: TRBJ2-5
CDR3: CASSSRDSRLHETQYF

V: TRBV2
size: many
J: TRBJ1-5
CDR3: CASSNATVGQPQHF

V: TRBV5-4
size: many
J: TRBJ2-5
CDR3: CASSPGLGERETQYF

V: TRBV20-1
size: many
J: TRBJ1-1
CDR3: CSASPQTGGDTEAFF

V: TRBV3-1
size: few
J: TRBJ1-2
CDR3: CASSRRGTYGYTF

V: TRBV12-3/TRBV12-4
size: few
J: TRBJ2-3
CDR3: CASSKEGTFSTDTQYF

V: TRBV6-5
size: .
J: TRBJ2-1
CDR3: CATRQGGGIEQFF

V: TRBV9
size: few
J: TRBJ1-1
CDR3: CASSGSDQGVTEAFF

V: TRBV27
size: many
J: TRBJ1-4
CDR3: CASSSRASGGEKLFF

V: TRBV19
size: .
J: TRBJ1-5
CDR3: CASSIRQGARGYSNQPQHF

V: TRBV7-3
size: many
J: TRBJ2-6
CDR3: CASSPRPIITSSGANVLTF

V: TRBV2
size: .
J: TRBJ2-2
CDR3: CASRLGQGIYTGELFF

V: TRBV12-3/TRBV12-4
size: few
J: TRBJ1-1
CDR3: CASSHNPGQGLSAFF

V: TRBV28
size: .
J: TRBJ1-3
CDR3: CASSLRSTGGTIYF

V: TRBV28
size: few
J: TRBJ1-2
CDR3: CASRRSTDYGYTF

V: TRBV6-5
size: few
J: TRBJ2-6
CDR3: CASKQQGRSGANVLTF

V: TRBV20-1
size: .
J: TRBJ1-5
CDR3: CSARLWGDNQPQHF

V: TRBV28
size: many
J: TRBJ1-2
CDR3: CASSSTGIQGYTF

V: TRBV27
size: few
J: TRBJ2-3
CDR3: CASSFGLAPTDTQYF

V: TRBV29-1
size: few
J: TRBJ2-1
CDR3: CSVDLGLAGPGDEQFF

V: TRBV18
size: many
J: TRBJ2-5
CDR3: CASSLQGGETQYF

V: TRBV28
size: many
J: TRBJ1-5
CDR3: CASSPWDRGISNQPQHF

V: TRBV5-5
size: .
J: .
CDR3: CASSHIRGSASNNEQYF